The clone carrying this T cell receptor (beta chain) showed up just a few times. Its cognate antigen is unknown. The whole isolated RNA underwent reverse transcription, so sequencing captured expressed TCRB transcripts. Sequencing was performed with immunoSEQ multiplex PCR; in TCRdb, only in-frame clones are kept and a portion is missing. The table has more than 550,000 clones, about an eighth seen once. These data belong to a study of beta chain features in type 1 diabetes. Overall study results and limits: Type 1 diabetes patients had TCRB CDR3s that were shorter (moderately but significantly so) in all four CD4+ subsets. Naive, central memory and regulatory TCRB repertoires appeared more similar among patients than healthy donors. In patients and controls equally, PCR might favor templates that are shorter. Sequencing from cDNA could over-represent high-TCR-expressing cells. A pattern of fewer insertions and more deletions at VDJ junctions was seen in type 1 diabetes patients.

This TCR came from a man aged 18 to 30 with type 1 diabetes. Material: naive CD4+ T cells from blood.

The CDR3 bases are TGCAGCGTTGAAAGGGCCGGAAACACTGAAGCTTTCTTT. This sequence encodes CSVERAGNTEAFF. V and J are TRBV29-1 and TRBJ1-1; D is undetermined. This CDR3 region has 13 residues. Trimming cost V 2 bases and J 2 bases, with 9 bases left between them. Per the germline V gene, CDR1 is SQVTM and CDR2 is ANQGSEA.